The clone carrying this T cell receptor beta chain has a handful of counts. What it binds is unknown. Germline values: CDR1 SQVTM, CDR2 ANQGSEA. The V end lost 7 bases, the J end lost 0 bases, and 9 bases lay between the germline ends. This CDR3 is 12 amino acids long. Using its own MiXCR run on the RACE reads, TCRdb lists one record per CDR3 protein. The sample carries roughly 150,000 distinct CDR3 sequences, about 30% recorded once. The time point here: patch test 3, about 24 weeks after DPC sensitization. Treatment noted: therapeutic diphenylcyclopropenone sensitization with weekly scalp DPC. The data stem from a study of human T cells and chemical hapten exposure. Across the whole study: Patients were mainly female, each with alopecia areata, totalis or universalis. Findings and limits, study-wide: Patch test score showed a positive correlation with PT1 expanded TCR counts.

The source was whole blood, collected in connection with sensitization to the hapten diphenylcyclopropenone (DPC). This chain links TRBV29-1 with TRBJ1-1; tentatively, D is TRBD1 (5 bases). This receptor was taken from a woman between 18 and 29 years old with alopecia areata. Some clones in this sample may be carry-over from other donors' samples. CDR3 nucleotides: TGCAGCGGAGACAGACTGAACACTGAAGCTTTCTTT. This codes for CSGDRLNTEAFF.